What follows are 5 T cell receptor beta chains derived from one specimen sequenced in a study of post-analysis software for immune sequencing data. Overall study results and limits: When patients were compared with controls, a handful of TRBV segments were more frequent, TRBV5-6, TRBV5-1 and TRBV20-1 among them.

The library was made from cDNA and included unique molecular identifiers. TCRdb re-called the PCR reads with MiXCR, one entry per CDR3 protein. The table records about 540,000 distinct CDR3 sequences, around 34% of them present only once. No antigen is known for these receptors. Input material: blood. These receptors were obtained from a girl aged 2 to 17 with multiple sclerosis.

This clonotype occurred a few times. The rearrangement uses TRBV20-1 and TRBJ2-7, with 8 bases matching TRBD2. The J call may be in error: the DNA end matches TRBJ2-5 better. The CDR3 is 13 amino acids. Germline CDR1 is DFQATT and CDR2 is SNEGSKA (reference sequence). CDR3 protein: CSAPSGGGETQYF. CDR3 DNA sequence: TGCAGTGCTCCAAGCGGGGGAGGGGAGACCCAGTACTTC.

V gene TRBV3-1 combines with J gene TRBJ2-3, with D tentatively TRBD1 (5 bases). V lost 3 bases and J 6 bases, leaving 10 bases between the germline ends. Germline V gene lookup returns CDR1 LGHDT and CDR2 YNNKEL (reference sequence). There are 13 residues in the CDR3. In nucleotides, the CDR3 is TGTGCCAGCAGCCAGACGGACATCGATACGCAGTATTTT. Translation gives CASSQTDIDTQYF.

V gene TRBV18 combines with J gene TRBJ1-5; the match to TRBD1 covers 7 bases. The CDR3 has 15 amino acids. Trimming at V came to 2 bases and at J to 5 bases, leaving 6 bases not matched to a gene. Germline V lookup: CDR1 KGHSH, CDR2 LQKENI. CDR3 in amino acids: CASSPLTGDYQPQHF. CDR3 DNA: TGTGCCAGCTCACCATTAACAGGGGATTATCAGCCCCAGCATTTT.

This clonotype was observed a few times. The J gene is TRBJ1-2, the V gene TRBV29-1; possible D gene TRBD1, 6 bases. Germline V lookup: CDR1 SQVTM, CDR2 ANQGSEA. The V end lost 7 bases, the J end lost 8 bases, and 20 bases lay between the germline ends. The CDR3 length is 13 residues. CDR3 amino acids: CSAHSGGGGGYTF. DNA for the CDR3: TGCAGCGCCCACAGTGGGGGCGGAGGGGGCTACACCTTC.

The rearrangement uses TRBV12-3 or TRBV12-4 and TRBJ2-1; 10 bases are a match to TRBD2. CDR3 size: 15 residues. V lost 6 bases to trimming and J lost 9 bases; unmatched junction nucleotides: 11. CDR3 sequence: CASRQSGGAFTEQFF. The CDR3 DNA is TGTGCCAGCAGACAAAGCGGGGGGGCCTTCACTGAGCAGTTCTTC.